This TCR beta chain emerged from a study of blood T cell repertoires in COVID-19. Study-wide background: Material from acute and convalescent COVID-19 was sourced from the United States, Italy and Spain. T cells, B-cell-depleted T cells, or PBMCs provided the cDNA or gDNA that served as material.

As handled by the study authors: It was from reference gene primer amplification that nucleated cell counts were estimated. Profiling relied on immunoSEQ multiplex PCR, and the TCRdb table lists in-frame clones only, not all of them. That table is the source of V, J and clone size, and D and trimming were worked out from the DNA. The sample has more than 110,000 clones, 65% to 85% seen once. Unmatched junction bases numbered 7, after V lost 5 bases and J lost 3 bases. The CDR3 loop spans 15 amino acids. Germline V gene lookup returns CDR1 SEHNR and CDR2 FQNEAQ (reference sequence). This clonotype was sampled from a woman in her sixties or seventies with acute or convalescent COVID-19. The sample was peripheral blood. This chain joins TRBV7-9 and TRBJ2-7; 10 nucleotides align to TRBD1. The CDR3 coding sequence is TGTGCCAGCAGCCTGGCGGGACAGGGGCTCTACGAGCAGTACTTC. Translated: CASSLAGQGLYEQYF.